A single sample is the source of the 24 T cell receptor beta chains below, sequenced in a study of T cells in Graves' hyperthyroidism and ophthalmopathy. TCR beta CDR3 regions were amplified from RNA. Researchers ran a first-round RT-PCR on the TCR CDR3 using the HTBI primer set. From the multiplex PCR reads, TCRdb called clonotypes with MiXCR, one entry per CDR3 protein. The sample shows approximately 610,000 distinct CDR3 sequences, about a sixth of them seen only once. The sample taken for sequencing was blood. The receptors were gathered from a woman aged 18-30 years with Graves' hyperthyroidism.

The chain links TRBV14 to TRBJ1-1, with D perhaps matching TRBD1 (6 bases). V was trimmed by 3 bases and J by 6 bases, leaving 17 bases between them. Germline CDR1 SGHDN, CDR2 FVKESK. The CDR3 is made up of 15 amino acids. CDR3 nucleotide sequence: TGTGCCAGCAGCCAGGAGGGACATGAGTTCCCTGAAGCTTTCTTT. Protein product: CASSQEGHEFPEAFF.

This clonotype has at least ten counts. J is TRBJ2-3 and V is TRBV12-3 or TRBV12-4, with D possibly being TRBD1 or TRBD2 (5 bases each). Trimming stripped 6 bases from V and 2 bases from J, with 12 bases between. The CDR3 has 14 amino acids. The CDR3 DNA reads as TGTGCCAGCAGAACCGGGACCCACACAGATACGCAGTATTTT. Translation gives CASRTGTHTDTQYF.

In its sample, this clonotype was seen many times. The chain employs TRBV29-1 and TRBJ2-3; D is uncertain. Trimming shortened V by 7 bases and J by 4 bases, and 15 bases separated the two germline ends. Germline CDR1 SQVTM, CDR2 ANQGSEA. This CDR3 is built from 13 residues. CDR3 nucleotide sequence: TGCAGCGCTAACTCTCGAAGGGCAGATACGCAGTATTTT. Amino acids: CSANSRRADTQYF.

This clonotype turned up a few times. The genes are TRBV12-3 or TRBV12-4 and TRBJ2-3, with 14 bases identical to TRBD2. This CDR3 spans 16 amino acids. The V gene end was trimmed by 3 bases and the J gene end by 6 bases; junction bases not matched to a gene: 5. The CDR3 region has the DNA TGTGCCAGCAGTTTGGGGACTAGCGGGGGCCCGGATACGCAGTATTTT. This translates into CASSLGTSGGPDTQYF.

The V and J genes are TRBV5-1 and TRBJ1-6, with 7 nucleotides matching TRBD1. The CDR3 has 14 residues. V dropped 4 bases and J dropped 7; count of bases not matched to a gene: 5. Germline V gene lookup returns CDR1 SGHRS and CDR2 YFSETQ. CDR3 sequence reads: CASSPGQQNSPLHF. The CDR3 nucleotides are TGCGCCAGCAGCCCGGGACAGCAGAATTCACCCCTCCACTTT.

The chain joins TRBV18 to TRBJ2-3, with a weak D call TRBD2 (5 bases). The V gene lost 2 bases and the J gene lost 0 bases, with 15 bases spanning the gap. Germline CDR1 reads KGHSH; CDR2 reads LQKENI. The CDR3 runs to 17 residues. CDR3 sequence (DNA): TGTGCCAGCTCACCAGGTCAACGCTGGAGGAGCACAGATACGCAGTATTTT. Its protein is CASSPGQRWRSTDTQYF. Looking up the rest from reference TRBV18 and TRBJ2-3 gives the full variable domain: NAGVMQNPRHLVRRRGQEARLRCSPMKGHSHVYWYRQLPEEGLKFMVYLQKENIIDESGMPKERFSAEFPKEGPSILRIQQVVRGDSAAYFCASSPGQRWRSTDTQYFGPGTRLTVL.

The chain carries TRBV6-5 and TRBJ2-2, with 9 bases lining up with TRBD1. Germline assignment: CDR1 MNHEY and CDR2 SVGAGI. The trim removed 0 bases at V and 1 base at J, leaving 9 bases unmatched. CDR3 size: 19 residues. In nucleotides, the CDR3 is TGTGCCAGCAGTTACTCAATCTTGGACAGGGGCTGGAACACCGGGGAGCTGTTTTTT. Protein: CASSYSILDRGWNTGELFF.

The table lists this clonotype with a few counts. This chain links TRBV5-6 with TRBJ1-2, with D perhaps matching TRBD1 (5 bases). The CDR3 covers 15 residues. The germline V gene encodes CDR1 SGHDT and CDR2 YYEEEE. Trimming pared 4 bases from V and 3 bases from J, leaving 16 bases between. The CDR3 DNA is TGTGCCAGCAGCGCACTCCGCAGGGAGGACTATGGCTACACCTTC. It encodes CASSALRREDYGYTF. The whole variable domain, remainder taken from reference TRBV5-6 and TRBJ1-2, is DAGVTQSPTHLIKTRGQQVTLRCSPKSGHDTVSWYQQALGQGPQFIFQYYEEEERQRGNFPDRFSGHQFPNYSSELNVNALLLGDSALYLCASSALRREDYGYTFGSGTRLTVV.

This clonotype occurred many times. This chain joins TRBV19 and TRBJ1-1; D is unclear. Germline values: CDR1 LNHDA, CDR2 SQIVND (reference sequence). This CDR3 comprises 16 residues. Between the trimmed V and J ends, which lost 5 bases and 1 base, there was a span of 17 bases. CDR3 protein: CASSDSVSQPNTEAFF. The CDR3 nucleotides read TGTGCCAGTAGTGATAGCGTCTCGCAACCGAACACTGAAGCTTTCTTT.

The chain uses TRBV9 and TRBJ1-1; no definite D call. Germline CDR1 is SGDLS and CDR2 is YYNGEE. Trimming stripped 5 bases from V and 4 bases from J, with 12 bases between. This CDR3 has 13 amino acids. The CDR3 here is CASRALRATEAFF. The CDR3 coding sequence is TGTGCCAGCAGGGCCTTGAGAGCCACTGAAGCTTTCTTT.

This clonotype came up many times. The J gene is TRBJ1-1, the V gene TRBV5-1, with 10 bases aligning to TRBD1. Unmatched junction bases numbered 13, after V lost 4 bases and J lost 4 bases. Germline CDR1 and CDR2: SGHRS and YFSETQ. CDR3 size: 17 residues. In DNA form, the CDR3 reads TGCGCCAGCAGCGGTCTAGACAGGGGGCGCCGAGGCACTGAAGCTTTCTTT. It codes for CASSGLDRGRRGTEAFF.

Ten or more counts support this clonotype. V usage is TRBV6-2 or TRBV6-3 and J usage is TRBJ2-5; D remains ambiguous. CDR3 length: 13 amino acids. The V and J ends lost 2 bases and 4 bases respectively, with 8 bases between them. The V gene's germline CDR1 is MNHEY and CDR2 SVGEGT. CDR3 amino acids: CASSYGLAETQYF. Written as DNA, the CDR3 is TGTGCCAGCAGTTACGGTTTGGCAGAGACCCAGTACTTC.

This clonotype was seen at least ten times. The J gene is TRBJ1-1, the V gene TRBV28, with D possibly matching TRBD1 (5 bases). The CDR3 is 13 residues long. Germline V gene sequence: CDR1 MDHEN, CDR2 SYDVKM. The V and J ends lost 7 bases and 5 bases respectively, with 14 bases between them. CDR3 sequence reads: CASTKDGGTEAFF. The DNA for the CDR3 is TGTGCCAGCACCAAGGACGGGGGGACTGAAGCTTTCTTT. The full variable domain, its missing parts supplied by reference TRBV28 and TRBJ1-1, is DVKVTQSSRYLVKRTGEKVFLECVQDMDHENMFWYRQDPGLGLRLIYFSYDVKMKEKGDIPEGYSVSREKKERFSLILESASTNQTSMYLCASTKDGGTEAFFGQGTRLTVV.

The chain carries TRBV4-1 and TRBJ2-7; no definite D call. Germline CDR1 MGHRA, CDR2 YSYEKL. V lost 4 bases to trimming and J lost 3 bases, with 16 bases between them. The CDR3 spans 15 residues. The CDR3 sequence is CASSPIMDGFYEQYF. The DNA of the CDR3 is TGCGCCAGCAGCCCGATTATGGACGGATTCTACGAGCAGTACTTC.

This clonotype was detected a few times. The rearrangement links TRBV24-1 to TRBJ2-5, with TRBD1 identical over 8 bases. This CDR3 spans 15 amino acids. CDR1 and CDR2 (germline): KGHDR, SFDVKD. Trimming removed 3 bases from V and 5 bases from J; junction bases left unmatched: 7. CDR3 sequence reads: CATSDRRGRLETQYF. The CDR3 DNA is TGTGCCACCAGTGATCGCAGGGGGCGCCTGGAGACCCAGTACTTC.

This clonotype was counted once. The J gene is TRBJ1-5, the V gene TRBV28; a possible D gene is TRBD1 (5 bases). The V gene's germline CDR1 is MDHEN and CDR2 SYDVKM. The CDR3 has 13 residues. The V gene lost 8 bases and the J gene lost 5 bases, with 13 bases spanning the gap. For the CDR3, the DNA is TGTGCCAGCGGAGAGGCAGGGTATCAGCCCCAGCATTTT. Translation gives CASGEAGYQPQHF. The variable domain in full, with the rest retrieved from reference TRBV28 and TRBJ1-5, is DVKVTQSSRYLVKRTGEKVFLECVQDMDHENMFWYRQDPGLGLRLIYFSYDVKMKEKGDIPEGYSVSREKKERFSLILESASTNQTSMYLCASGEAGYQPQHFGDGTRLSIL.

The rearrangement joins TRBV27 to TRBJ1-2; 7 bases align to TRBD1. CDR1 is MNHEY and CDR2 is SMNVEV in the germline V gene (reference sequence). The CDR3 contains 15 residues. V lost 7 bases and J lost 5; bases outside the gene matches: 13. The CDR3 loop reads CASIPGDSLYYGYTF. The DNA for the CDR3 is TGTGCCAGCATCCCGGGGGACAGCCTCTATTATGGCTACACCTTC.

This sequence joins TRBV20-1 and TRBJ1-2; no clear D. V was pared by 0 bases and J by 4 bases, with 12 bases between. The CDR3 has 14 amino acids. CDR1 and CDR2 from the germline V gene are DFQATT and SNEGSKA (reference sequence). The CDR3 loop reads CSARDSGQVYGYTF. The CDR3 DNA sequence: TGCAGTGCTAGAGATAGCGGGCAAGTCTATGGCTACACCTTC.

The CDR3 loop is CSARLRTGYSGNTIYF. The CDR3 nucleotides are TGCAGTGCTCGACTTAGGACCGGTTACTCTGGAAACACCATATATTTT. This chain links TRBV20-1 with TRBJ1-3; no clear D. Germline CDR1 DFQATT, CDR2 SNEGSKA (reference sequence). The CDR3 sequence is 16 residues long. Trimming took off 5 bases at V and 0 bases at J, with 17 bases between the two ends.

This clonotype was seen ten or more times. J is TRBJ1-2 and V is TRBV30; D is undetermined. The CDR3 has 11 amino acids. CDR1 and CDR2 (germline): GTSNPN, SVGIG (reference sequence). The V and J ends lost 0 bases and 7 bases respectively, with 6 bases between them. CDR3 residues: CAWSVEGGYTF. CDR3 coding DNA: TGTGCCTGGAGTGTAGAGGGTGGCTACACCTTC.

This clonotype was seen a single time. The chain has TRBV2 and TRBJ2-7; D unclear. Per the germline V gene, CDR1 is SNHLY and CDR2 is FYNNEI. This CDR3 is 15 amino acids long. V was shortened by 1 base and J by 2 bases, with 12 bases between the two germline ends. The CDR3: CASSEVSGVAYEQYF. For the CDR3, the DNA is TGTGCCAGCAGTGAAGTATCCGGCGTAGCCTACGAGCAGTACTTC.

The chain is built from TRBV27 and TRBJ2-2, with no clear D. This CDR3 spans 13 amino acids. Germline V gene sequence: CDR1 MNHEY, CDR2 SMNVEV (reference sequence). V lost 4 bases to trimming and J lost 4 bases, with 7 bases between them. The CDR3 coding sequence is TGTGCCAGCAGTTCAGTATTCACCGGGGAGCTGTTTTTT. This encodes CASSSVFTGELFF.

There are many counts of this clonotype. A read error may account for a junction end that differs from germline. The rearrangement joins TRBV27 to TRBJ1-3; D ambiguous. CDR1 MNHEY and CDR2 SMNVEV come from the germline V gene (reference sequence). The CDR3 sequence is 14 residues long. The CDR3 sequence: CASSLGYGGDTIYF. The CDR3 coding sequence is TGTGCCAGCAGTTTAGGGTACGGTGGAGACACCATATATTTT.

This clonotype was counted only a few times. The chain carries TRBV29-1 and TRBJ2-7, with a tentative D call TRBD2 (6 bases). The germline V and J ends were trimmed by 3 bases and 6 bases, with 15 bases remaining between them. The V gene's germline CDR1 is SQVTM and CDR2 ANQGSEA. CDR3 size: 13 residues. CDR3 residues: CSVEGGIGSEQYF. The DNA for the CDR3 is TGCAGCGTTGAGGGAGGCATCGGTAGCGAGCAGTACTTC.